A selection of T cell receptor beta chains follows, all from one sample in a study of cytomegalovirus exposure and HLA in healthy donors. The table came from immunoSEQ multiplex PCR; TCRdb's copy has only in-frame clones and leaves some out. The sample gives around 180,000 clones, just over 75% of which show up once; 1.4% is in the top ten. Sequencing was done on a sample of PBMCs. These receptors were obtained from a woman aged 25 to 45 in good health and CMV-seropositive. Each CDR3 is given with its conserved first and last residue. Each record gives: D gene, clone size, J gene, V gene, CDR3 DNA, CDR3 protein. D genes are given only for firm matches. Part of the rows lack a size; the others show once, few, many or a class for expanded clones.

>TRBD1|.|TRBJ1-2|TRBV7-8
TGTGCCAGCAGCTTAGGGGAACAGGGGACCTATGGCTACACCTTC
CASSLGEQGTYGYTF
>TRBD2|once|TRBJ2-7|TRBV2
TGTGCCAGCAGTGAGGGGCGGGAGGGATTCTCCTACGAGCAGTACTTC
CASSEGREGFSYEQYF
>TRBD2|.|TRBJ2-2|TRBV10-3
TGTGCCACGCAGAGACAAAGCGGGAGGGCCGAGGGCGGGGAGCTGTTTTTT
CATQRQSGRAEGGELFF
>TRBD1|.|TRBJ1-2|TRBV5-1
TGCGCCAGCAGCCCTCAAGGACAGGGCTTCTATGGCTACACCTTC
CASSPQGQGFYGYTF
>.|.|TRBJ1-1|TRBV30
TGTGCCTGGAGATCTGGGAGCCAGGAAGCTTTCTTT
CAWRSGSQEAFF
>TRBD1|.|TRBJ1-1|TRBV29-1
TGCAGCGTTAGACAGGGGAACACTGAAGCTTTCTTT
CSVRQGNTEAFF
>TRBD2|.|TRBJ2-5|TRBV12-5
TGTGCTAGTGGTCCCCCGGGGGGGAGAGAGACCCAGTACTTC
CASGPPGGRETQYF
>.|few|TRBJ2-7|TRBV4-1
TGCGCCAGCAGCCAAGATTCAGGGGACGAGCAGTACTTC
CASSQDSGDEQYF
>.|few|TRBJ2-7|TRBV28
TGTGCCAGCAGTTTATACCTCGACTTAGGGGGTTACGAGCAGTACTTC
CASSLYLDLGGYEQYF
>.|.|TRBJ1-3|TRBV19
TGTGCCAGTAGTATCGCGACGGTGGGGGCAGCTGGAAACACCATATATTTT
CASSIATVGAAGNTIYF
>.|.|TRBJ1-4|TRBV7-9
TGTGCCAGCAGCTTATGGGAGGAAAAACTGTTTTTT
CASSLWEEKLFF
>TRBD1|.|TRBJ1-2|TRBV28
TGTGCCAGCAGTTTCCCGGGGCAGGGGGCGGATGGCTACACCTTC
CASSFPGQGADGYTF
>.|.|TRBJ2-4|TRBV10-2
TGCGCCAGCAGCGATCAAGGGGGATCAAACATTCAGTACTTC
CASSDQGGSNIQYF
>.|.|TRBJ1-2|TRBV5-6
TGTGCCAGCAGCTCAAACTCGGACAGAGGATTTGATTATGGCTACACCTTC
CASSSNSDRGFDYGYTF
>TRBD2|.|TRBJ2-7|TRBV7-3
TGTGCCAGCAGCCACTTAGCGGGAGAGGGATACGAGCAGTACTTC
CASSHLAGEGYEQYF
>.|.|TRBJ1-2|TRBV5-4
TGTGCCAGCAGCTTGGACCCTGGGACACCTAACTATGGCTACACCTTC
CASSLDPGTPNYGYTF
>.|.|TRBJ1-2|TRBV19
TGTGCCAGTAGTATAGACAGGGAGGGATACGGCTACACCTTC
CASSIDREGYGYTF
>TRBD2|.|TRBJ2-3|TRBV19
TGTGCCAGTAGCTTGACTAGCGGGAGCACAGATACGCAGTATTTT
CASSLTSGSTDTQYF
>.|few|TRBJ2-5|TRBV30
TGTGCCTGGAGCCCCGCGGGGGCTCAGGGGACCCAGTACTTC
CAWSPAGAQGTQYF
>TRBD2|.|TRBJ2-1|TRBV5-4
TGTGCCAGCAGCTTGCGGTCGGGAGGGGGGTACAATGAGCAGTTCTTC
CASSLRSGGGYNEQFF
>TRBD1|few|TRBJ2-7|TRBV27
TGTGCCAGCAGACTAGGACAGGGCCCCTACGAGCAGTACTTC
CASRLGQGPYEQYF
>TRBD2|.|TRBJ2-7|TRBV27
TGTGCCAGCAGTTTAGGTGCGGCTGGGACTAGCACCTACGAGCAGTACTTC
CASSLGAAGTSTYEQYF
>.|.|TRBJ2-2|TRBV12-5
TGTGCTAGTGGTTTGTTTAGGACAAGATTTAACACCGGGGAGCTGTTTTTT
CASGLFRTRFNTGELFF
>.|few|TRBJ2-2|TRBV28
TGTGCCAGCGAACACGCCAACACCGGGGAGCTGTTTTTT
CASEHANTGELFF
>.|few|TRBJ2-3|TRBV6-5
TGTGCCAGCAGTTCCGGCGGGGCTCTCTACACAGATACGCAGTATTTT
CASSSGGALYTDTQYF
>TRBD1|.|TRBJ2-7|TRBV9
TGTGCCAGCAGCTCCATGACAGGGGTGAGCTCCTACGAGCAGTACTTC
CASSSMTGVSSYEQYF
>.|.|TRBJ1-2|TRBV28
TGTGCCAGCAGCCTAGAGGGCCATGGCTCTAACTATGGCTACACCTTC
CASSLEGHGSNYGYTF
>.|.|TRBJ1-3|TRBV30
TGTGCCGGGAAGGCGGGACCTGGAAACACCATATATTTT
CAGKAGPGNTIYF
>.|.|TRBJ1-2|TRBV10-3
TGTGCCATCAGTGAGGAGGCAGGGCGCGGCTACACCTTC
CAISEEAGRGYTF
>.|.|TRBJ2-4|TRBV2
TGTGCCAGCGAGGGCGGTTTACAAAACATTCAGTACTTC
CASEGGLQNIQYF
>TRBD1|once|TRBJ2-2|TRBV11-3
TGTGCCAGCAGCCCCTGGGGACAGGGGGGCGGGGAGCTGTTTTTT
CASSPWGQGGGELFF
>.|.|TRBJ1-2|TRBV6-6
TGTGCCAGCAGTTACGGTCCGGGGAGGTTTGACTATGGCTACACCTTC
CASSYGPGRFDYGYTF
>.|.|TRBJ1-2|TRBV5-8
TGTGCCAGCAGCTCAGTTGGCTACACCTTC
CASSSVGYTF
>TRBD1|.|TRBJ2-6|TRBV7-8
TGTGCCAGCAGCTTAGTTCAGGGGGCGTATGGGGCCAACGTCCTGACCTTC
CASSLVQGAYGANVLTF
>.|few|TRBJ2-2|TRBV7-2
TGTGCCAGCCGATCACTCGGGGAGCTGTTTTTT
CASRSLGELFF
>.|.|TRBJ2-6|TRBV7-8
TGTGCCAGCAGCTTAGAACTCCGCTCTGGGGCCAACGTCCTGACTTTC
CASSLELRSGANVLTF
>TRBD1|.|TRBJ2-7|TRBV6-5
TGTGCCAGCAGCCTCGGGACAGCCTACGAGCAGTACTTC
CASSLGTAYEQYF
>TRBD1|.|TRBJ1-6|TRBV6-5
TGTGCCAGCAGTTACTCGGGACAGGGGGGCTCACCCCTCCACTTT
CASSYSGQGGSPLHF
>TRBD2|once|TRBJ2-7|TRBV7-3
TGTGCCAGCAGCTTATCGGCTAGCGGGAGCTACGAGCAGTACTTC
CASSLSASGSYEQYF
>.|.|TRBJ1-5|TRBV5-1
TGCGCCAGCAGCTTGGGAGGAATTGACAATCAGCCCCAGCATTTT
CASSLGGIDNQPQHF
>.|.|TRBJ1-5|TRBV19
TGTGCCAGTAGGTCAGTTAGCAATCAGCCCCAGCATTTT
CASRSVSNQPQHF
>TRBD1|.|TRBJ2-7|TRBV10-2
TGCGCCAGCAGTGATCGGGGGACAGGGCTGTACGAGCAGTACTTC
CASSDRGTGLYEQYF
>.|.|TRBJ1-1|TRBV7-6
TGTGCCAGCAGCCCGGGGGTCAGCGGGGGGCCGACTGAAGCTTTCTTT
CASSPGVSGGPTEAFF
>TRBD1|.|TRBJ1-2|TRBV14
TGTGCCAGCAGCCAAAGACAGGGGGTAAACTATGGCTACACCTTC
CASSQRQGVNYGYTF
>.|.|TRBJ2-7|TRBV5-1
TGCGCCAGCAGCTTCGACAGCTACGAGCAGTACTTC
CASSFDSYEQYF
>.|few|TRBJ2-7|TRBV28
TGTGCCAGCAGTTTGGGCCTCCACGAGCAGTACTTC
CASSLGLHEQYF
>TRBD1|few|TRBJ2-3|TRBV19
TGTGCCAGTAGCGGACAGGGGGCTCGCACAGATACGCAGTATTTT
CASSGQGARTDTQYF
>TRBD1|.|TRBJ2-7|TRBV5-4
TGTGCCAGCAGCTCTAAGGACAGGGCCACTAGTTACGAGCAGTACTTC
CASSSKDRATSYEQYF
>.|.|TRBJ2-4|TRBV4-1
TGCGCCAGCAGCCAAGATCGAGTAGCCAAAAACATTCAGTACTTC
CASSQDRVAKNIQYF
>.|.|TRBJ2-3|TRBV5-5
TGTGCCAGCAGCCCACAAACGGTGGGGCACGATACGCAGTATTTT
CASSPQTVGHDTQYF
>.|.|TRBJ2-7|TRBV19
TGTGCCAGTAGTATAGTGGGAGGTAACGAGCAGTACTTC
CASSIVGGNEQYF
>.|many|TRBJ1-1|TRBV2
TGTGCCAGCAGCAACCGGGAGGACAAAGGGGACACTGAAGCTTTCTTT
CASSNREDKGDTEAFF
>.|.|TRBJ2-4|TRBV20-1
TGCAGTGGGGGCAAGGAAAACATTCAGTACTTC
CSGGKENIQYF
>.|.|TRBJ1-3|TRBV14
TGTGCCAGCAGCCAACACAGGTCTAGCTCTGGAAACACCATATATTTT
CASSQHRSSSGNTIYF
>TRBD2|.|TRBJ2-7|TRBV28
TGTGCCAGCAGTTTAGGAAATAGCGGGTACGAGCAGTACTTC
CASSLGNSGYEQYF
>TRBD1|few|TRBJ2-5|TRBV10-1
TGCGCCAGCAGTCCTCTCCTGACAGGGGGCCAAGAGACCCAGTACTTC
CASSPLLTGGQETQYF
>.|.|TRBJ1-1|TRBV6-5
TGTGCCAGCAGCCGGGGGTTGAACACTGAAGCTTTCTTT
CASSRGLNTEAFF
>.|.|TRBJ2-3|TRBV11-3
TGTGCCAGCAGCTTAGGACATTTCACAGATACGCAGTATTTT
CASSLGHFTDTQYF
>.|.|TRBJ1-3|TRBV10-2
TGCGCCAGCAGTGATTGGCCGGGAAACACCATATATTTT
CASSDWPGNTIYF
>.|few|TRBJ2-3|TRBV9
TGTGCCAGCAGCGTAGGGGGCGGGGGCACAGATACGCAGTATTTT
CASSVGGGGTDTQYF